The T cell receptor (beta chain) described here comes from a study of high-grade serous ovarian cancer treatment subgroups. J gave up 4 bases and V 10 bases, and 9 bases lay outside the gene matches. Germline CDR1 is MNHNY and CDR2 is SVGAGI (reference sequence). The CDR3 is made up of 14 amino acids. Some clones are missing from TCRdb's copy, which holds only in-frame ones; the method was immunoSEQ multiplex PCR. The sample contains thousands of clones, around 79% of which appear only once. Tumor samples were taken before definitive surgery or chemotherapy. The sample comprised tumor tissue. The gene calls are TRBV6-6 and TRBJ1-1; 10 nucleotides align to TRBD1. This clonotype was sampled from a human donor with high-grade serous ovarian cancer. CDR3 coding DNA: TGTGCCATCAGCGAGGGACAGGGGAGCACTGAAGCTTTCTTT. Translation gives CAISEGQGSTEAFF.